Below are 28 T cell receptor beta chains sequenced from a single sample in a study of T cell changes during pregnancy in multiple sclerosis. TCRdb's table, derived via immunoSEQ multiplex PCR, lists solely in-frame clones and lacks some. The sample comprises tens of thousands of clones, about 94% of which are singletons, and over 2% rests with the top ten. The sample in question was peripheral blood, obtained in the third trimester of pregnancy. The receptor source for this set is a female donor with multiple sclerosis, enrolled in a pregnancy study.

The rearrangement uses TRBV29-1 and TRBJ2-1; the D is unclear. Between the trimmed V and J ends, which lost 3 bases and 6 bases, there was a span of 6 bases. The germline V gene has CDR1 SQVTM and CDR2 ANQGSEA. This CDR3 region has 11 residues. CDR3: CSVDQFNEQFF. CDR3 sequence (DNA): TGCAGCGTTGATCAGTTCAATGAGCAGTTCTTC.

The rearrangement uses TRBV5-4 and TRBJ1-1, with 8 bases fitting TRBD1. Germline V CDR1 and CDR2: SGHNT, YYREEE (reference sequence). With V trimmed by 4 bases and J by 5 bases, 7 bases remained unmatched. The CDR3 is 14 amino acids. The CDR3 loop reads CASSPDRVGTEAFF. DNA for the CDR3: TGTGCCAGCAGCCCGGACAGGGTCGGTACTGAAGCTTTCTTT.

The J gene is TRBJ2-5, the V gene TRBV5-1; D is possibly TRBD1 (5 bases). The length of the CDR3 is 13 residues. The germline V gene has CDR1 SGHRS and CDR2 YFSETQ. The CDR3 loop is CASTQGNGETQYF. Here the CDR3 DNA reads TGCGCATCGACTCAGGGCAACGGAGAGACCCAGTACTTC.

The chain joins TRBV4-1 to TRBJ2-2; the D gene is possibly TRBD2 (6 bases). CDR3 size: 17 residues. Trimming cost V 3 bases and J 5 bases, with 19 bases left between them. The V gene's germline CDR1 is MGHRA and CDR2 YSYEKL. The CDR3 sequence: CASSHPSSESKTGELFF. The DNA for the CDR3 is TGCGCCAGCAGCCACCCCTCTAGCGAGAGCAAAACCGGGGAGCTGTTTTTT.

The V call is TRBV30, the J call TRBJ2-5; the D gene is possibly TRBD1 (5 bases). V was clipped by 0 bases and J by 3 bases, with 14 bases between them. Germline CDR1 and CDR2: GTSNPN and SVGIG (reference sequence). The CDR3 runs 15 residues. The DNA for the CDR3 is TGTGCCTGGAGTGTTCGAATGTCAGGGAAAGAGACCCAGTACTTC. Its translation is CAWSVRMSGKETQYF.

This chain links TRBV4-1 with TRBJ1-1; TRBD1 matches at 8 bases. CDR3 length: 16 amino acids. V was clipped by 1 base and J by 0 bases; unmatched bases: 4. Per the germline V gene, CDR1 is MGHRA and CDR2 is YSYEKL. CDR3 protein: CASSQVRGPLNTEAFF. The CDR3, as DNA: TGCGCCAGCAGCCAAGTCAGGGGGCCCTTGAACACTGAAGCTTTCTTT.

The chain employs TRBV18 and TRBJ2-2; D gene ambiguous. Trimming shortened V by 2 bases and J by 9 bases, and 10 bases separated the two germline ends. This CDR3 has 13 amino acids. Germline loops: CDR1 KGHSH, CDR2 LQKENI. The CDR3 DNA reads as TGTGCCAGCTCACCAACTTTGATGAGGGAGCTGTTTTTT. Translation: CASSPTLMRELFF.

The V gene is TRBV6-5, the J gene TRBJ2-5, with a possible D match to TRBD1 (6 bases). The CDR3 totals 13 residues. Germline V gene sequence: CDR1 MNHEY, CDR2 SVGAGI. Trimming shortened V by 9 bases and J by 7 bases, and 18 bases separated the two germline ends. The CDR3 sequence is CASQNSGVRTQYF. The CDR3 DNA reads TGTGCCAGTCAAAATTCAGGGGTACGGACCCAGTACTTC.

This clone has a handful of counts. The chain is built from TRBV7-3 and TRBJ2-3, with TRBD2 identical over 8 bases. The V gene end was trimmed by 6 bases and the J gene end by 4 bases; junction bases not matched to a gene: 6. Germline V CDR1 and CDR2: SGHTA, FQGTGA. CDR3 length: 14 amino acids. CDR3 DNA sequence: TGTGCCAGCAGTTCGGGGGGGCCCCCAGATACGCAGTATTTT. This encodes CASSSGGPPDTQYF. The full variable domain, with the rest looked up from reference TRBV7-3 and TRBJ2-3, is GAGVSQTPSNKVTEKGKYVELRCDPISGHTALYWYRQSLGQGPEFLIYFQGTGAADDSGLPNDRFFAVRPEGSVSTLKIQRTERGDSAVYLCASSSGGPPDTQYFGPGTRLTVL.

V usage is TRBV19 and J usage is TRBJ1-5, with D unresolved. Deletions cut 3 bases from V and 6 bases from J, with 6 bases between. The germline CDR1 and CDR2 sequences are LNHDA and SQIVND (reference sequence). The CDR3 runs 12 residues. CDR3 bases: TGTGCCAGTAGTATTCCTAGTCAGCCCCAGCATTTT. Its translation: CASSIPSQPQHF.

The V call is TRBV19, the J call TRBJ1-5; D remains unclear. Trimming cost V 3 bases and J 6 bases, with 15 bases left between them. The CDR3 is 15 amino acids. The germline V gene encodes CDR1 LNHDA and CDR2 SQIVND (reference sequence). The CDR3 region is CASSIEGLASQPQHF. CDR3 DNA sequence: TGTGCCAGTAGTATCGAGGGATTGGCGAGTCAGCCCCAGCATTTT.

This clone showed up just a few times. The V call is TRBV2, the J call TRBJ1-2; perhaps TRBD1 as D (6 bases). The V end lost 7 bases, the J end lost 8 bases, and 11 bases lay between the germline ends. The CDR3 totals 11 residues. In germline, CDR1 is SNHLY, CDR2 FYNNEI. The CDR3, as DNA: TGTGCCAGCAAGGGGGGGGCAGGCTACACCTTC. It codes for CASKGGAGYTF.

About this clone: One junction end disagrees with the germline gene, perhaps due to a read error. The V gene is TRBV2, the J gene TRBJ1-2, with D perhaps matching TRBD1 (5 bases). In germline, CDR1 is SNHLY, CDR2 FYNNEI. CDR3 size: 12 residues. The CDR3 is CASSRGLYAYTF. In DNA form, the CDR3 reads TGTGCCAGCAGCCGGGGGTTGTATGCCTACACCTTC.

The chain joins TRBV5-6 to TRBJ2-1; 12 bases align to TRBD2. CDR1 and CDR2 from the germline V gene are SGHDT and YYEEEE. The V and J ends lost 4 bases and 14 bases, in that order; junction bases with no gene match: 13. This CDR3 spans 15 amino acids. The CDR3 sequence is CASSPGLAGPSFKFF. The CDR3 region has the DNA TGTGCCAGCAGCCCCGGACTAGCGGGGCCTTCGTTTAAGTTCTTC.

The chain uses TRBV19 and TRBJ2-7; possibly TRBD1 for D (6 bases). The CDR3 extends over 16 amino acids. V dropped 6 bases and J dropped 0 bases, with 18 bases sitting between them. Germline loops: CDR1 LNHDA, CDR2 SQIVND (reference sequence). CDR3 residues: CASSPYPGQISYEQYF. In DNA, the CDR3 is TGTGCCAGTAGCCCTTACCCGGGACAAATCTCCTACGAGCAGTACTTC.

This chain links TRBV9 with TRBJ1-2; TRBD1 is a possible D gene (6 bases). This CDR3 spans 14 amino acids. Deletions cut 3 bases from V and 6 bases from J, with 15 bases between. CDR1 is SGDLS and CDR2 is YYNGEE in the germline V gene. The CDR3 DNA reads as TGTGCCAGCAGCGAAACCCCCTGGACAGATGGCTACACCTTC. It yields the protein CASSETPWTDGYTF.

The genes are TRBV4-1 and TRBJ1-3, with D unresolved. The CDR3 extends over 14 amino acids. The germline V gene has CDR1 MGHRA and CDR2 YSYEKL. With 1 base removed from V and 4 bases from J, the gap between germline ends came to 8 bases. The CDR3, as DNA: TGCGCCAGCAGCCAAGTGAGGCAAGGAAACACCATATATTTT. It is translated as CASSQVRQGNTIYF.

CDR3 in amino acids: CASSYSYPNPYGYTF. The DNA of the CDR3 is TGTGCCAGCAGTTACTCGTACCCTAACCCTTATGGCTACACCTTC. This sequence joins TRBV6-5 and TRBJ1-2, with D unresolved. The CDR3 consists of 15 residues. Germline-derived CDR1 and CDR2 are MNHEY and SVGAGI. Trimming took off 0 bases at V and 5 bases at J, with 13 bases between the two ends.

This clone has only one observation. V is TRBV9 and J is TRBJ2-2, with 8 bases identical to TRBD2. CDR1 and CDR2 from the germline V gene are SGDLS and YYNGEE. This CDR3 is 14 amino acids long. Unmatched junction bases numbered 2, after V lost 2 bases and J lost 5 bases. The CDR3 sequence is CASSVLAGTGELFF. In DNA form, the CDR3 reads TGTGCCAGCAGCGTTTTAGCGGGGACCGGGGAGCTGTTTTTT.

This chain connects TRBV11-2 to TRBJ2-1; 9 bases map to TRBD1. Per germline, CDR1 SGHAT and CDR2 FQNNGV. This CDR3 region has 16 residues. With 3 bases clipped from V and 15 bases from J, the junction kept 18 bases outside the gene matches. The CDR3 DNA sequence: TGTGCCAGCAGCTTCCAGGGGGGGACAGGGTCCTTTAGGGCGTTCTTC. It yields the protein CASSFQGGTGSFRAFF.

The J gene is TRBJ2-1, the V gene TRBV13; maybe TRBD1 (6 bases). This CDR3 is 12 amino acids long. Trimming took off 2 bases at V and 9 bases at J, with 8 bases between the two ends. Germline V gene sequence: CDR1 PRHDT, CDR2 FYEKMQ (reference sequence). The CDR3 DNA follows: TGTGCCAGCAGCTTACAGGGGACTGAGCAGTTCTTC. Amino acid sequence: CASSLQGTEQFF.

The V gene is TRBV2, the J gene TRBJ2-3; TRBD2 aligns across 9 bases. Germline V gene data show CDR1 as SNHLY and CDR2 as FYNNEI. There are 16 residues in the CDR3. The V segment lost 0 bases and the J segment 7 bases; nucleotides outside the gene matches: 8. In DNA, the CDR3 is TGTGCCAGCAGTGAAGCAGGGCGGGGGGGTCACAATACGCAGTATTTT. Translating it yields CASSEAGRGGHNTQYF.

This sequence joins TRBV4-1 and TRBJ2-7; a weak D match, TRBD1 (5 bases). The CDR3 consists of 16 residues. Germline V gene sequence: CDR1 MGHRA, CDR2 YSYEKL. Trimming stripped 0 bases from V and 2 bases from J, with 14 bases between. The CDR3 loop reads CASSQDRQLGTYEQYF. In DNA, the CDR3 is TGCGCCAGCAGCCAAGATCGACAGCTGGGAACCTACGAGCAGTACTTC.

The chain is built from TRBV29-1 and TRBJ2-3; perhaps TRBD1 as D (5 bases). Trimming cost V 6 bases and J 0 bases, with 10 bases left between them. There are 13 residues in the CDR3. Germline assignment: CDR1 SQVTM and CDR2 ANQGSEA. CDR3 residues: CSVPTVSTDTQYF. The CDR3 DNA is TGCAGCGTCCCGACAGTTAGCACAGATACGCAGTATTTT.

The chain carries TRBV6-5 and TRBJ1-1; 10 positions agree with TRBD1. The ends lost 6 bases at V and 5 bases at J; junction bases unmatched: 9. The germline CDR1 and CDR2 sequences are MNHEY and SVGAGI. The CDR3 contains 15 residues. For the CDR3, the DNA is TGTGCCAGCAGGAACTCCGGGACAGGGGCAACTGAAGCTTTCTTT. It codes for CASRNSGTGATEAFF.

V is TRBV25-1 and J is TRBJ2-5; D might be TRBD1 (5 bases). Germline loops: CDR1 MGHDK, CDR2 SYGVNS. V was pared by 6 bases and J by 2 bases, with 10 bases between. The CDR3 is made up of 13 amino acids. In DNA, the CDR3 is TGTGCCAGCAGACAGGAGCAACAAGAGACCCAGTACTTC. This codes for CASRQEQQETQYF.

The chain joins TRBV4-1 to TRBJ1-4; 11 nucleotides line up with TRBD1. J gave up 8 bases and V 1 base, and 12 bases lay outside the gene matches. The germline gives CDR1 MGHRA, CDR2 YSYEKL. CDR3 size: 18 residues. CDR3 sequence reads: CASSQGYSRTGGREKLFF. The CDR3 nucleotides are TGCGCCAGCAGCCAAGGTTATTCGCGGACAGGGGGCCGAGAAAAACTGTTTTTT.

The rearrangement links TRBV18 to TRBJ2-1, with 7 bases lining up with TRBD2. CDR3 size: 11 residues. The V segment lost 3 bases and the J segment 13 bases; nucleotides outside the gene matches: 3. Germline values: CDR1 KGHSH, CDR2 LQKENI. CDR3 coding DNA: TGTGCCAGCTCACCTGGGGACTATCAGTTCTTC. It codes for CASSPGDYQFF.